One and the same sample provided the 23 T cell receptor beta chains below, sequenced in a study of cytomegalovirus exposure and HLA in healthy donors. Amplification used 60 Vbeta primers and 13 Jbeta primers. Sequenced by immunoSEQ multiplex PCR; TCRdb stores in-frame clones only, minus some. The sample lists some 150,000 clones, almost 85% occurring once. Sequencing used PBMCs. These receptors all stem from a man aged 25 to 40 in good health and CMV-seropositive.

This clone appeared a single time. The chain combines TRBV25-1 with TRBJ2-3; possibly TRBD1 for D (5 bases). Per germline, CDR1 MGHDK and CDR2 SYGVNS. Trimming took 3 bases from V and 6 from J, leaving 19 bases between them. The CDR3 covers 16 residues. The CDR3 loop reads CASSEGLRGNGDTQYF. The CDR3, as DNA: TGTGCCAGCAGTGAGGGGCTCCGCGGTAATGGGGATACGCAGTATTTT.

The chain links TRBV27 to TRBJ2-7, with a possible D match to TRBD1 (6 bases). Germline V gene sequence: CDR1 MNHEY, CDR2 SMNVEV (reference sequence). Trimming pared 2 bases from V and 5 bases from J, leaving 10 bases between. This CDR3 is 13 amino acids long. Here the CDR3 DNA reads TGTGCCAGCAGTTTAGGGGGCTTGGACGAGCAGTACTTC. Its translation is CASSLGGLDEQYF.

The chain combines TRBV7-9 with TRBJ1-4; the match to TRBD1 covers 8 bases. V dropped 5 bases and J dropped 6; count of bases not matched to a gene: 11. This CDR3 contains 16 residues. Germline values: CDR1 SEHNR, CDR2 FQNEAQ (reference sequence). CDR3 bases: TGTGCCAGCAGCCCGGGTATCGGACAGGGTGATGAAAAACTGTTTTTT. Translation: CASSPGIGQGDEKLFF. Supplemented by reference TRBV7-9 and TRBJ1-4, the full variable domain reads DTGVSQNPRHKITKRGQNVTFRCDPISEHNRLYWYRQTLGQGPEFLTYFQNEAQLEKSRLLSDRFSAERPKGSFSTLEIQRTEQGDSAMYLCASSPGIGQGDEKLFFGSGTQLSVL.

With respect to this clone: A junction end diverges from the germline sequence, so it may reflect a read error. This sequence joins TRBV10-1 and TRBJ2-3; D perhaps matches TRBD1 (6 bases). The CDR3 sequence is 11 residues long. Germline CDR1 and CDR2: WNHNN and SYGVQD (reference sequence). The CDR3 sequence: CASRGGGPLFF. CDR3 DNA: TGCGCCAGCAGGGGTGGGGGCCCGCTTTTTTTT.

This clone occurred a few times. V and J are TRBV10-3 and TRBJ1-2, with D unresolved. From germline, CDR1 is ENHRY and CDR2 SYGVKD. V was trimmed by 8 bases and J by 0 bases, leaving 13 bases between them. The CDR3 contains 14 residues. CDR3 in DNA: TGTGCCATCGTGGCACAGCCAGCTAACTATGGCTACACCTTC. Amino acids: CAIVAQPANYGYTF.

The V gene is TRBV19, the J gene TRBJ2-1; 7 bases map to TRBD2. CDR3 length: 15 residues. CDR1 is LNHDA, CDR2 SQIVND, per germline (reference sequence). V lost 5 bases and J lost 6; bases outside the gene matches: 10. The CDR3 sequence is CASSPSGGSINEQFF. The DNA of the CDR3 is TGTGCCAGTAGTCCTAGCGGCGGTAGCATCAATGAGCAGTTCTTC. The full variable domain, its missing parts supplied by reference TRBV19 and TRBJ2-1, is DGGITQSPKYLFRKEGQNVTLSCEQNLNHDAMYWYRQDPGQGLRLIYYSQIVNDFQKGDIAEGYSVSREKKESFPLTVTSAQKNPTAFYLCASSPSGGSINEQFFGPGTRLTVL.

V and J are TRBV6-5 and TRBJ2-5; 8 bases are a match to TRBD1. J gave up 4 bases and V 4 bases, and 8 bases lay outside the gene matches. From germline, CDR1 is MNHEY and CDR2 SVGAGI. This CDR3 region has 15 residues. Written as DNA, the CDR3 is TGTGCCAGCAGTTCTCACACAGGGGGTCCAGAGACCCAGTACTTC. This translates into CASSSHTGGPETQYF.

This clone was seen only a few times. This chain uses TRBV7-2 with TRBJ2-5, with 7 bases identical to TRBD1. V was clipped by 3 bases and J by 4 bases; unmatched bases: 8. Germline-derived CDR1 and CDR2 are SGHTA and FQGNSA. The CDR3 totals 15 residues. CDR3 sequence reads: CASSLTGKGGETQYF. DNA of the CDR3: TGTGCCAGCAGCTTGACAGGGAAAGGAGGAGAGACCCAGTACTTC.

This chain links TRBV5-1 with TRBJ2-7; D may be TRBD1 (7 bases). Trimming left V 0 bases short and J 4 bases short, with 14 bases between. This CDR3 is 15 amino acids long. Germline CDR1 reads SGHRS; CDR2 reads YFSETQ. The DNA of the CDR3 is TGCGCCAGCAGCTTGGGACAGGGAGGCGATTACGAGCAGTACTTC. Protein: CASSLGQGGDYEQYF.

The V call is TRBV18, the J call TRBJ1-1, with D perhaps TRBD1 (6 bases). The CDR3 totals 14 residues. Trimming left V 6 bases short and J 1 base short, with 12 bases between. Germline V lookup: CDR1 KGHSH, CDR2 LQKENI. CDR3 sequence (DNA): TGTGCCAGCTCGCAGGACAGCCAGAACACTGAAGCTTTCTTT. Amino acid sequence: CASSQDSQNTEAFF. Variable domain in full (rest from reference TRBV18 and TRBJ1-1): NAGVMQNPRHLVRRRGQEARLRCSPMKGHSHVYWYRQLPEEGLKFMVYLQKENIIDESGMPKERFSAEFPKEGPSILRIQQVVRGDSAAYFCASSQDSQNTEAFFGQGTRLTVV.

V gene TRBV9 combines with J gene TRBJ2-5, with D maybe TRBD2 (6 bases). Germline V gene lookup returns CDR1 SGDLS and CDR2 YYNGEE. Trimming pared 4 bases from V and 4 bases from J, leaving 17 bases between. CDR3 length equals 15 residues. As DNA, the CDR3 is TGTGCCAGCAGCCCCGGTAGCGGTGTGGGAGAGACCCAGTACTTC. It yields the protein CASSPGSGVGETQYF.

This chain joins TRBV5-1 and TRBJ1-6, with TRBD1 matching over 8 bases. The germline V gene has CDR1 SGHRS and CDR2 YFSETQ. The CDR3 totals 14 residues. J was trimmed by 6 bases and V by 4 bases; bases with no gene match: 3. The CDR3 sequence is CASSGTGGNSPLHF. The CDR3 DNA follows: TGCGCCAGCAGCGGTACAGGGGGTAATTCACCCCTCCACTTT.

This rearrangement joins TRBV5-4 to TRBJ2-3; D is possibly TRBD2 (6 bases). Trimming cost V 3 bases and J 2 bases, with 22 bases left between them. CDR3 length equals 18 residues. Looked up from germline, CDR1 is SGHNT and CDR2 is YYREEE (reference sequence). As DNA, the CDR3 is TGTGCCAGCAGCTCGCTGGTGTTTGCGGAGGGCCACACAGATACGCAGTATTTT. It yields the protein CASSSLVFAEGHTDTQYF.

This chain connects TRBV20-1 to TRBJ2-5, with D hard to call. The germline V gene has CDR1 DFQATT and CDR2 SNEGSKA (reference sequence). Trimming shortened V by 5 bases and J by 3 bases, and 7 bases separated the two germline ends. The CDR3 loop spans 11 amino acids. The CDR3: CSAGQKETQYF. The CDR3 DNA is TGCAGTGCTGGCCAAAAAGAGACCCAGTACTTC.

This clone was seen a handful of times. V usage is TRBV27 and J usage is TRBJ1-2; D is ambiguous. V was clipped by 0 bases and J by 3 bases, with 5 bases between them. The germline gives CDR1 MNHEY, CDR2 SMNVEV (reference sequence). The CDR3 extends over 13 amino acids. The chain's CDR3 is CASSLSGDYGYTF. The CDR3 bases are TGTGCCAGCAGTTTATCGGGCGACTATGGCTACACCTTC.

In nucleotides, the CDR3 is TGTGCCAGCAGCTCCAGGGAGGGGGGGGCCTGGGAGACCCAGTACTTC. Amino acid sequence: CASSSREGGAWETQYF. The chain recombines TRBV7-2 with TRBJ2-5; tentative D call: TRBD2 (7 bases). Germline V gene data show CDR1 as SGHTA and CDR2 as FQGNSA. The V end was cut by 4 bases, the J end by 5 bases, with 20 bases between. The CDR3 spans 16 residues.

In its sample, this clone was seen a few times. V is TRBV29-1 and J is TRBJ2-2; no firm D call. The V end was cut by 4 bases, the J end by 3 bases, with 3 bases between. CDR3 size: 11 residues. Germline V gene lookup returns CDR1 SQVTM and CDR2 ANQGSEA. The CDR3 here is CSVADTGELFF. The CDR3, as DNA: TGCAGCGTTGCGGACACCGGGGAGCTGTTTTTT.

The gene calls are TRBV2 and TRBJ1-4, with D possibly being TRBD1 (6 bases). The CDR3 is 15 residues long. V lost 3 bases to trimming and J lost 6 bases, with 14 bases between them. From germline, CDR1 is SNHLY and CDR2 FYNNEI. CDR3 region: CASSDWGGGHEKLFF. The CDR3, as DNA: TGTGCCAGCAGTGATTGGGGAGGGGGGCATGAAAAACTGTTTTTT. The whole variable domain, remainder taken from reference TRBV2 and TRBJ1-4, is EPEVTQTPSHQVTQMGQEVILRCVPISNHLYFYWYRQILGQKVEFLVSFYNNEISEKSEIFDDQFSVERPDGSNFTLKIRSTKLEDSAMYFCASSDWGGGHEKLFFGSGTQLSVL.

V usage is TRBV9 and J usage is TRBJ2-4; the match to TRBD1 covers 10 bases. CDR3 length: 13 amino acids. In germline, CDR1 is SGDLS, CDR2 YYNGEE. J was trimmed by 9 bases and V by 3 bases; bases with no gene match: 3. CDR3 bases: TGTGCCAGCAGCGCGGGACAGGGGAGCATTCAGTACTTC. Its protein is CASSAGQGSIQYF.

This chain uses TRBV28 with TRBJ1-2; 7 bases are a match to TRBD1. This CDR3 comprises 15 residues. The junction had 10 bases not matched to a gene; V was cut back by 5 bases and J by 4 bases. Looked up from germline, CDR1 is MDHEN and CDR2 is SYDVKM. The CDR3 is CASSRQRTGSYGYTF. DNA of the CDR3: TGTGCCAGCAGTCGCCAACGGACAGGTTCCTATGGCTACACCTTC.

This chain connects TRBV6-1 to TRBJ1-5; no clear D. V shed 6 bases and J shed 0 bases, with 6 bases lying between them. CDR1 and CDR2 (germline): MNHNS, SASEGT. The CDR3 runs to 13 residues. Here the CDR3 DNA reads TGTGCCAGCAGGCAGTATAGCAATCAGCCCCAGCATTTT. Amino acid sequence: CASRQYSNQPQHF.

The chain employs TRBV5-1 and TRBJ1-5, with D perhaps matching TRBD1 (6 bases). This CDR3 comprises 14 residues. From germline, CDR1 is SGHRS and CDR2 YFSETQ. V was clipped by 2 bases and J by 5 bases, with 11 bases between them. CDR3 loop: CASSLGAGDQPQHF. The CDR3 DNA reads TGCGCCAGCAGCTTAGGGGCAGGGGATCAGCCCCAGCATTTT.

The genes are TRBV19 and TRBJ2-7; D remains ambiguous. The ends were cut back, 7 bases at V and 7 bases at J, with 14 bases in the middle. This CDR3 has 12 amino acids. The V gene's germline CDR1 is LNHDA and CDR2 SQIVND (reference sequence). CDR3: CASKEASGEQYF. The CDR3 bases are TGTGCCAGTAAAGAGGCCTCTGGGGAGCAGTACTTC.